Sequencing of this TCR beta chain was carried out in a study of cytomegalovirus exposure and HLA in healthy donors. Study observations and caveats: Later analysis revealed greater clonal expansion in HLA-associated TCR beta chains than in equally common others.

Regarding this clone: What it binds is unknown.

CDR3 size: 17 residues. With V trimmed by 3 bases and J by 0 bases, 7 bases remained unmatched. CDR1 is SGHVS, CDR2 FQNEAQ, per germline. The PCR made use of 60 Vbeta and 13 Jbeta primers. Some clones are missing from TCRdb's copy, which holds only in-frame ones; the method was immunoSEQ multiplex PCR. Among around 120,000 clones listed, approximately 80% were seen once. Material for sequencing was PBMCs. This chain links TRBV7-8 with TRBJ1-3; TRBD1 matches 8 bases. This receptor was identified in a woman between 40 and 50 years old in good health and CMV-seronegative. In DNA, the CDR3 is TGTGCCAGCAGCTTCTACGGGACAGGCGGCTCTGGAAACACCATATATTTT. It yields the protein CASSFYGTGGSGNTIYF.